The 24 T cell receptor beta chains below were found in one sample sequenced in a study of shared clonotypes between healthy human individuals. Measured with immunoSEQ multiplex PCR; TCRdb has only the in-frame clones, and not every one. The profile shows about 870,000 clones, 85% to 95% of them singletons. Naive CD8 cells lacked CD45RO, underwent positive selection for CCR7 and left out terminally differentiated effector memory CD45RA+ cells. Sequences were obtained from naive CD8+ T cells sorted from blood. The receptors were gathered from a man aged 25 to 40 in good health.

The V call is TRBV20-1, the J call TRBJ2-1; D is unresolved. The V and J ends lost 6 bases and 4 bases respectively, with 7 bases between them. Germline CDR1 is DFQATT and CDR2 is SNEGSKA (reference sequence). The CDR3 is 11 amino acids. The CDR3 sequence: CSAFEYNEQFF. CDR3 nucleotides: TGCAGTGCCTTCGAGTACAATGAGCAGTTCTTC.

The genes are TRBV4-1 and TRBJ2-7, with 10 bases lining up with TRBD1. Trimming removed 4 bases from V and 6 bases from J; junction bases left unmatched: 9. This CDR3 comprises 15 residues. CDR1 MGHRA and CDR2 YSYEKL come from the germline V gene. CDR3 protein: CASSPLPGQGPEQYF. CDR3 nucleotide sequence: TGCGCCAGCAGCCCCCTACCGGGACAGGGGCCCGAGCAGTACTTC.

Comment on this clone: The junction shows a germline mismatch at one end, possibly a read error. The rearrangement uses TRBV4-2 and TRBJ2-1; D perhaps matches TRBD1 (5 bases). CDR3 size: 12 residues. The germline gives CDR1 LGHNA, CDR2 YNFKEQ. DNA of the CDR3: TGTGCCAGCAGCCAAGGGGGCGCTCTGACGATCTTC. Protein product: CASSQGGALTIF.

The chain employs TRBV15 and TRBJ1-1; weak D call: TRBD1 (6 bases). From germline, CDR1 is LNHNV and CDR2 YYDKDF (reference sequence). The CDR3 is 14 amino acids. V was clipped by 7 bases and J by 1 base, with 13 bases between them. This CDR3 reads CATTIRGGNTEAFF. Here the CDR3 DNA reads TGTGCCACCACCATCAGGGGTGGGAACACTGAAGCTTTCTTT.

The chain carries TRBV15 and TRBJ1-2; TRBD1 matches at 8 bases. There are 12 residues in the CDR3. V trimming: 8 bases; J trimming: 6 bases; junction bases outside the gene matches: 5. Germline lookup yields CDR1 LNHNV and CDR2 YYDKDF (reference sequence). This CDR3 is CATPQGDDGYTF. The CDR3 coding sequence is TGTGCCACCCCACAGGGGGACGATGGCTACACCTTC.

The V gene is TRBV25-1, the J gene TRBJ2-1; D might be TRBD1 (6 bases). Trimming removed 6 bases at V and 3 bases at J, with 15 bases between. This CDR3 contains 15 residues. Germline values: CDR1 MGHDK, CDR2 SYGVNS. CDR3 bases: TGTGCCAGCAGCGTCCGGGACAAGATCTACAATGAGCAGTTCTTC. Translated, it gives CASSVRDKIYNEQFF.

This clone was picked up a small number of times. V usage is TRBV4-2 and J usage is TRBJ2-1; D remains ambiguous. The germline V gene has CDR1 LGHNA and CDR2 YNFKEQ. The CDR3 has 11 amino acids. V was clipped by 0 bases and J by 9 bases, with 3 bases between them. CDR3 nucleotides: TGTGCCAGCAGCCAAGATGGTGAGCAGTTCTTC. This translates into CASSQDGEQFF.

This chain joins TRBV10-3 and TRBJ1-5; D is unclear. This CDR3 contains 13 residues. V dropped 10 bases and J dropped 4 bases, with 14 bases sitting between them. Germline lookup yields CDR1 ENHRY and CDR2 SYGVKD. This CDR3 is CATQPEGNQPQHF. The CDR3 DNA reads as TGTGCCACTCAGCCGGAGGGTAATCAGCCCCAGCATTTT.

The chain links TRBV5-1 to TRBJ2-3; 14 bases align to TRBD2. V shed 3 bases, J shed 1 base, and the junction held 13 bases outside the gene matches. CDR1 is SGHRS and CDR2 is YFSETQ in the germline V gene. The CDR3 length is 20 residues. In nucleotides, the CDR3 is TGCGCCAGCAGCTACCGGGGACTAGCGGGAGCAGACATGGGCACAGATACGCAGTATTTT. This sequence encodes CASSYRGLAGADMGTDTQYF.

To note about this clone: The sample holds other DNA sequences that translate to the same CDR3. The chain carries TRBV18 and TRBJ2-7, with TRBD1 matching 9 bases. With V trimmed by 6 bases and J by 1 base, 4 bases remained unmatched. Germline CDR1 and CDR2: KGHSH and LQKENI. The CDR3 is made up of 14 amino acids. The CDR3 DNA reads TGTGCCAGCTCCCCCGGGACAGGGTCCTACGAGCAGTACTTC. It codes for CASSPGTGSYEQYF.

The chain links TRBV13 to TRBJ2-7; 10 bases are shared with TRBD2. This CDR3 has 17 amino acids. V lost 1 base and J lost 4; bases outside the gene matches: 10. Germline V gene sequence: CDR1 PRHDT, CDR2 FYEKMQ (reference sequence). In DNA, the CDR3 is TGTGCCAGCAGCTTAGCGAAGGGAGGACTAGCGGATTACGAGCAGTACTTC. It codes for CASSLAKGGLADYEQYF.

This clone was counted once. This CDR3 is also generated by other DNA sequences in the sample. The V gene is TRBV28, the J gene TRBJ2-3, with TRBD1 matching over 7 bases. The germline CDR1 and CDR2 sequences are MDHEN and SYDVKM. This CDR3 has 14 residues. J gave up 1 base and V 3 bases, and 1 base lay outside the gene matches. The CDR3 is CASSLGQRTDTQYF. The CDR3 DNA is TGTGCCAGCAGTTTGGGACAGCGCACAGATACGCAGTATTTT.

This sequence joins TRBV6-1 and TRBJ2-7; 11 bases are a match to TRBD2. The CDR3 length is 14 residues. The germline CDR1 and CDR2 sequences are MNHNS and SASEGT. With 2 bases clipped from V and 6 bases from J, the junction kept 3 bases outside the gene matches. CDR3 sequence: CASSELAGGPEQYF. The CDR3 DNA reads as TGTGCCAGCAGTGAATTAGCGGGAGGGCCCGAGCAGTACTTC.

The chain couples TRBV7-9 to TRBJ2-1; D perhaps matches TRBD2 (6 bases). Germline CDR1 is SEHNR and CDR2 is FQNEAQ (reference sequence). The germline V and J ends were trimmed by 4 bases and 1 base, with 17 bases remaining between them. The CDR3 runs 17 residues. The CDR3 sequence is CASSSSLLSGSYNEQFF. The CDR3 DNA sequence: TGTGCCAGCAGCTCCTCCCTACTTAGCGGTTCCTACAATGAGCAGTTCTTC.

This clone came up once. The rearrangement joins TRBV5-6 to TRBJ2-3, with TRBD1 identical over 9 bases. The CDR3 consists of 16 residues. CDR1 and CDR2 from the germline V gene are SGHDT and YYEEEE. Trimming took 4 bases from V and 1 from J; bases not matched to a gene: 7. CDR3 bases: TGTGCCAGCAGCCTACCCAACAGGGGGCGCACAGATACGCAGTATTTT. Protein sequence: CASSLPNRGRTDTQYF.

J is TRBJ2-1 and V is TRBV7-9, with 9 bases identical to TRBD2. The CDR3 contains 15 residues. V lost 0 bases, J lost 8 bases, and 5 bases stayed unmatched. CDR1 is SEHNR, CDR2 FQNEAQ, per germline (reference sequence). CDR3 sequence (DNA): TGTGCCAGCAGCTTAGCGGGACTAGCTTTCGATGAGCAGTTCTTC. Translated, it gives CASSLAGLAFDEQFF. The full variable domain, rest sourced from reference TRBV7-9 and TRBJ2-1, is DTGVSQNPRHKITKRGQNVTFRCDPISEHNRLYWYRQTLGQGPEFLTYFQNEAQLEKSRLLSDRFSAERPKGSFSTLEIQRTEQGDSAMYLCASSLAGLAFDEQFFGPGTRLTVL.

This clone was seen only once. The V and J genes are TRBV4-1 and TRBJ2-3, with 7 bases matching TRBD2. Trimming cost V 2 bases and J 1 base; bases outside gene matches: 12. The CDR3 extends over 18 amino acids. Germline values: CDR1 MGHRA, CDR2 YSYEKL. CDR3 sequence: CASSQSRGGGPGTDTQYF. CDR3 coding DNA: TGCGCCAGCAGCCAATCTCGCGGGGGAGGGCCTGGCACAGATACGCAGTATTTT.

The gene calls are TRBV6-6 and TRBJ2-7; D gene unclear. The CDR3 loop spans 15 amino acids. Germline loops: CDR1 MNHNY, CDR2 SVGAGI (reference sequence). Trimming left V 0 bases short and J 6 bases short, with 15 bases between. CDR3 in DNA: TGTGCCAGCAGTTACTCAATAGGTCCTAGTACCGAGCAGTACTTC. This codes for CASSYSIGPSTEQYF.

This clone was counted between two and nine times. The chain combines TRBV7-9 with TRBJ2-7; D might be TRBD1 or TRBD2, each matching 5 bases. CDR1 and CDR2 (germline): SEHNR, FQNEAQ (reference sequence). CDR3 size: 14 residues. The V and J ends lost 4 bases and 0 bases respectively, with 10 bases between them. CDR3 sequence reads: CASSWDLRSYEQYF. Written as DNA, the CDR3 is TGTGCCAGCAGCTGGGACCTTCGCTCCTACGAGCAGTACTTC.

CDR3 sequence: CASSFGTAVTQETQYF. The CDR3, as DNA: TGTGCCAGCAGTTTTGGGACCGCCGTTACCCAAGAGACCCAGTACTTC. The chain joins TRBV28 to TRBJ2-5; D may be TRBD1 or TRBD2 (5 bases each). The length of the CDR3 is 16 residues. Trimming took off 3 bases at V and 1 base at J, with 15 bases between the two ends. Germline CDR1 MDHEN, CDR2 SYDVKM.

This clone was detected a few times. The chain couples TRBV6-1 to TRBJ1-2; 8 bases align to TRBD1. CDR3 length: 13 amino acids. Germline V gene data show CDR1 as MNHNS and CDR2 as SASEGT. Unmatched junction bases numbered 0, after V lost 3 bases and J lost 3 bases. The CDR3 DNA sequence: TGTGCCAGCAGTGACAGGGGGCACTATGGCTACACCTTC. Residues: CASSDRGHYGYTF.

The V and J genes are TRBV7-2 and TRBJ2-7, with 8 bases lining up with TRBD2. J was trimmed by 5 bases and V by 1 base; bases with no gene match: 4. Per the germline V gene, CDR1 is SGHTA and CDR2 is FQGNSA. CDR3 length equals 14 residues. Written as DNA, the CDR3 is TGTGCCAGCAGCTTAGGAGCGGGAGTTAACGAGCAGTACTTC. Amino acid sequence: CASSLGAGVNEQYF.

The genes are TRBV11-2 and TRBJ2-1; 9 bases agree with TRBD2. The CDR3 covers 17 residues. Germline values: CDR1 SGHAT, CDR2 FQNNGV. V gave up 2 bases and J gave up 4 bases; unmatched junction bases: 9. The CDR3: CASSLKVLTSGYNEQFF. Written as DNA, the CDR3 is TGTGCCAGCAGCTTAAAGGTTCTGACTAGCGGTTACAATGAGCAGTTCTTC.

The chain joins TRBV28 to TRBJ2-5; 8 nucleotides match TRBD2. V lost 4 bases, J lost 9 bases, and 13 bases stayed unmatched. This CDR3 has 15 amino acids. Germline CDR1 MDHEN, CDR2 SYDVKM. CDR3 residues: CASSSGTSADGSQYF. The CDR3 DNA follows: TGTGCCAGCAGTTCGGGGACTAGTGCGGATGGGTCCCAGTACTTC. Looking up the rest from reference TRBV28 and TRBJ2-5 gives the full variable domain: DVKVTQSSRYLVKRTGEKVFLECVQDMDHENMFWYRQDPGLGLRLIYFSYDVKMKEKGDIPEGYSVSREKKERFSLILESASTNQTSMYLCASSSGTSADGSQYFGPGTRLLVL.